Sequencing of this TCR beta chain was carried out in a study of cytomegalovirus exposure and HLA in healthy donors. A note on this clone: The antigen is unknown.

Study outcomes and limitations: Earlier results showed most TCR beta V segments being productive about 87% or about 30% of the time. Compared with the roughly 730-donor mean, an Asian-associated ancestry cluster reportedly had fewer N-insertions, according to a later analysis. Analysis was carried out at a later point, and it linked a missense DCLRE1C variant to TCR beta V- and J-gene trimming.

CDR3 length equals 15 residues. Trimming removed 0 bases at V and 4 bases at J, with 10 bases between. Per the germline V gene, CDR1 is LGHNA and CDR2 is YNFKEQ. Primers: 60 Vbeta forward and 13 Jbeta reverse. The method was immunoSEQ multiplex PCR; TCRdb's version includes in-frame clones alone and lacks a portion of them. The data hold under 150,000 clones, with about 80% observed a single time. Specimen: PBMCs. This TCR came from a human donor in good health. This chain uses TRBV4-2 with TRBJ2-1; no firm D call. The CDR3 nucleotides read TGTGCCAGCAGCCAAGAGGAAGGCGGATACAATGAGCAGTTCTTC. Translated, it gives CASSQEEGGYNEQFF.